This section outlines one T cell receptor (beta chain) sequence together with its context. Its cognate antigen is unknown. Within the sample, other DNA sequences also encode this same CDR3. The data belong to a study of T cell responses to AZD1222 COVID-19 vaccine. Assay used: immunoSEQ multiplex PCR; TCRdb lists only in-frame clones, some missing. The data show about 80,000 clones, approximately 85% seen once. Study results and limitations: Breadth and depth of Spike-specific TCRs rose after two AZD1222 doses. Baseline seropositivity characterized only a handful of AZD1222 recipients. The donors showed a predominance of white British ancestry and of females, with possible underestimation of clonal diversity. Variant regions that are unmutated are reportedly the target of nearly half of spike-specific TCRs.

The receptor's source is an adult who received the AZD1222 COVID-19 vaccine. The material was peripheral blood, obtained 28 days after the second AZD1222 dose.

The DNA for the CDR3 is TGTGCCAGCAGTTTACAGGGAAATCAGCCCCAGCATTTT. Translation: CASSLQGNQPQHF. The rearrangement joins TRBV12-3 or TRBV12-4 to TRBJ1-5, with TRBD1 as a possible D gene (5 bases). The CDR3 is made up of 13 amino acids. V shed 2 bases and J shed 4 bases, with 6 bases lying between them.